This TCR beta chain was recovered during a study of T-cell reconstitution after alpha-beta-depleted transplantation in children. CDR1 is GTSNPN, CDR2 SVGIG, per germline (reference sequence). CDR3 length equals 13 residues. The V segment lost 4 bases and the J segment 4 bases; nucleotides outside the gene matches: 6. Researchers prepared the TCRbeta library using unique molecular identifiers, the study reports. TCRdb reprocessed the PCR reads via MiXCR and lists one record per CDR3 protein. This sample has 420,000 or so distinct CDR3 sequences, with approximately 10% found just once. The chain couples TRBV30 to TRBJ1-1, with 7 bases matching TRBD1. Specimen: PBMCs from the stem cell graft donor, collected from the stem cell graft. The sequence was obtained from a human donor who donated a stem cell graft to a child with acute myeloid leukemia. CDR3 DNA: TGTGCCTGGAACCTCGCAGGGGGCACTGAAGCTTTCTTT. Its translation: CAWNLAGGTEAFF.